This passage covers 19 T cell receptor beta chains from one sample sequenced in a study of breast tumors, draining lymph nodes, adjacent tissues. One entry per CDR3 protein results from TCRdb running MiXCR on the multiplex PCR reads. The repertoire has approximately 90,000 distinct CDR3 sequences, around 30% of them found once; the top ten carry 8.1%. Samples came from axillary lymph nodes draining the breast cancer. Sequencing input: axillary lymph node tissue. The receptor source for this set is a female donor with breast cancer. Some clones in this sample may be carry-over from other donors' samples.

At least ten counts were recorded for this clonotype. This chain joins TRBV11-3 and TRBJ2-7; D unresolved. Looked up from germline, CDR1 is SGHNT and CDR2 is YENEEA. The CDR3 is made up of 11 amino acids. V lost 5 bases and J 6 bases, leaving 8 bases between the germline ends. The CDR3 region has the DNA TGTGCCAGCAGCAGAGGACCCGAGCAGTACTTC. The encoded protein is CASSRGPEQYF.

This clonotype was observed at least ten times. The V call is TRBV6-6, the J call TRBJ1-2; 10 nucleotides line up with TRBD1. In germline, CDR1 is MNHNY, CDR2 SVGAGI (reference sequence). CDR3 length: 14 amino acids. V lost 5 bases, J lost 8 bases, and 8 bases stayed unmatched. The CDR3 loop reads CASSPPTGGRGYTF. CDR3 in DNA: TGTGCCAGCAGTCCACCGACAGGGGGCAGGGGCTACACCTTC.

The gene calls are TRBV15 and TRBJ2-3; 12 nucleotides agree with TRBD2. The V segment lost 3 bases and the J segment 8 bases; nucleotides outside the gene matches: 9. The CDR3 totals 16 residues. In germline, CDR1 is LNHNV, CDR2 YYDKDF (reference sequence). This CDR3 is CATSSGLAGPQGTQYF. Here the CDR3 DNA reads TGTGCCACCAGCAGTGGACTAGCGGGACCTCAGGGTACGCAGTATTTT.

There are many counts of this clonotype. The chain recombines TRBV20-1 with TRBJ2-3; D unclear. In germline, CDR1 is DFQATT, CDR2 SNEGSKA (reference sequence). The CDR3 is made up of 13 amino acids. The V end lost 4 bases, the J end lost 3 bases, and 11 bases lay between the germline ends. The CDR3: CSATQTSTDTQYF. CDR3 DNA: TGCAGTGCTACCCAGACCAGTACAGATACGCAGTATTTT.

This clonotype was found many times. This rearrangement joins TRBV7-2 to TRBJ2-3; D is possibly TRBD2 (6 bases). V lost 7 bases and J 9 bases, leaving 17 bases between the germline ends. Germline loops: CDR1 SGHTA, CDR2 FQGNSA. The CDR3 contains 13 residues. The CDR3 DNA is TGTGCCAGCACCCCCTGGGGGGTAGAGACGCAGTATTTT. Translating gives CASTPWGVETQYF.

The chain is built from TRBV18 and TRBJ2-5; tentatively, D is TRBD1 (6 bases). V shed 4 bases and J shed 5 bases, with 17 bases lying between them. Germline-derived CDR1 and CDR2 are KGHSH and LQKENI. The CDR3 runs 15 residues. CDR3 nucleotide sequence: TGTGCCAGCTCACGTGGGACACGGGACGAGGAGACCCAGTACTTC. Encoded protein: CASSRGTRDEETQYF.

Points on this clonotype: A single base separates this from a much larger clone, so it may be a read error. The chain is built from TRBV5-6 and TRBJ2-2; D could derive from TRBD1 or TRBD2 (6 bases each). There are 15 residues in the CDR3. Germline V gene sequence: CDR1 SGHDT, CDR2 YYEEEE. Trimming shortened V by 3 bases and J by 0 bases, and 9 bases separated the two germline ends. The CDR3 loop is CASSWGAPNTGELFF. The CDR3 coding sequence is TGTGCCAGCAGCTGGGGGGCACCGAACACCGGGGAGCTGTTTTTT.

This clonotype has ten or more counts. V gene TRBV20-1 combines with J gene TRBJ2-3; 11 bases match TRBD2. The trim removed 3 bases at V and 2 bases at J, leaving 10 bases unmatched. There are 17 residues in the CDR3. Germline V gives CDR1 DFQATT, CDR2 SNEGSKA (reference sequence). The CDR3, as DNA: TGCAGTGCTAGTAACCGGCTAGCGGGAGGATCCACAGATACGCAGTATTTT. Amino acid sequence: CSASNRLAGGSTDTQYF.

This clonotype was recorded at least ten times. Because the CDR3's place on the DNA is in doubt, the DNA is left out and the CDR3 is given as listed by TCRdb. This chain connects TRBV6-1 to TRBJ2-7; TRBD2 is the table's D call and was not checked against the DNA. CDR1 MNHNS and CDR2 SASEGT come from the germline V gene. The CDR3 length equals 14 residues, ends included. CDR3 amino acids: CASSEFGGGTSSDF.

This clonotype was observed many times. In nucleotides, the CDR3 is TGTGCCAGCAGCCCTATTCAGGGGGAGTTCTCTGGGGCCAACGTCCTGACTTTC. Its protein product is CASSPIQGEFSGANVLTF. The chain uses TRBV7-9 and TRBJ2-6, with 7 bases lining up with TRBD1. J lost 0 bases, V lost 5 bases, and 10 bases had no gene match. Germline V gives CDR1 SEHNR, CDR2 FQNEAQ (reference sequence). The CDR3 spans 18 residues.

Regarding this clonotype: No conserved phenylalanine or tryptophan is present at the end of the CDR3, so a read error is the likely explanation. For the CDR3, the DNA is TGCGCCAGCAGCCAAGAGTACAGGTCTTGGTGGACTGAAGCTTTCATT. Translating it yields CASSQEYRSWWTEAFI. The chain joins TRBV4-3 to TRBJ1-1; D is possibly TRBD1 (5 bases). This CDR3 region has 16 residues. Germline V gene lookup returns CDR1 LGHNA and CDR2 YSLEER. Trimming removed 0 bases at V and 5 bases at J, with 16 bases between.

This clonotype occurred many times. The chain uses TRBV10-2 and TRBJ2-4; 8 nucleotides match TRBD2. The CDR3 sequence is 14 residues long. The trim removed 8 bases at V and 0 bases at J, leaving 3 bases unmatched. Germline assignment: CDR1 WSHSY and CDR2 SAAADI. CDR3 DNA sequence: TGCGCCAGCGCGCTAGCGGGAGCCAAAAACATTCAGTACTTC. Translation gives CASALAGAKNIQYF.

This clonotype was observed many times. V gene TRBV27 combines with J gene TRBJ2-6; no clear D. The CDR3 contains 16 residues. Germline loops: CDR1 MNHEY, CDR2 SMNVEV (reference sequence). Trimming stripped 5 bases from V and 2 bases from J, with 13 bases between. The CDR3 reads CASSPLLGTGANVLTF. The CDR3 DNA sequence: TGTGCCAGCAGTCCCTTATTGGGGACTGGGGCCAACGTCCTGACTTTC.

The sample holds many counts of this clonotype. This chain connects TRBV12-3 or TRBV12-4 to TRBJ2-2, with TRBD1 identical over 9 bases. V shed 5 bases and J 7 bases; nucleotides not matched to a gene: 8. The CDR3 length is 15 residues. This chain's CDR3 is CASSRTGGADGELFF. DNA of the CDR3: TGTGCCAGCAGTCGTACAGGGGGCGCGGACGGGGAGCTGTTTTTT.

The rearrangement joins TRBV5-6 to TRBJ1-2; no definite D call. The CDR3 is 14 residues long. In germline, CDR1 is SGHDT, CDR2 YYEEEE. V lost 2 bases and J 5 bases, leaving 13 bases between the germline ends. The CDR3, as DNA: TGTGCCAGCAGCTTTCAGCAGTCGACATATGGCTACACCTTC. Protein sequence: CASSFQQSTYGYTF. Full variable domain (outside the CDR3, taken from reference TRBV5-6 and TRBJ1-2): DAGVTQSPTHLIKTRGQQVTLRCSPKSGHDTVSWYQQALGQGPQFIFQYYEEEERQRGNFPDRFSGHQFPNYSSELNVNALLLGDSALYLCASSFQQSTYGYTFGSGTRLTVV.

This clonotype was seen ten or more times. The rearrangement joins TRBV19 to TRBJ1-5; 10 bases map to TRBD1. The CDR3 contains 14 residues. Unmatched junction bases numbered 0, after V lost 5 bases and J lost 2 bases. Germline CDR1 LNHDA, CDR2 SQIVND (reference sequence). This CDR3 is CASSGTGGNQPQHF. Written as DNA, the CDR3 is TGTGCCAGTAGTGGGACAGGGGGCAATCAGCCCCAGCATTTT.

To note about this clonotype: Because the CDR3's place on the DNA is in doubt, the DNA is left out and the CDR3 is given as listed by TCRdb. V and J are TRBV6-2 or TRBV6-3 and TRBJ2-2; the DNA was not compared with TRBD2, the D call given in the table. The germline gives CDR1 MNHEY, CDR2 SVGEGT. The CDR3 has 19 amino acids, counting both end residues. CDR3 loop: CASSHALAGGEQYFGELFF.

This clonotype was detected ten times or more. The rearrangement uses TRBV20-1 and TRBJ2-1, with 10 nucleotides matching TRBD2. CDR3 length: 17 amino acids. The germline CDR1 and CDR2 sequences are DFQATT and SNEGSKA (reference sequence). V shed 4 bases and J 8 bases; nucleotides not matched to a gene: 17. CDR3: CSAKAIQTGTSAHEQFF. The DNA for the CDR3 is TGCAGTGCTAAAGCCATCCAAACCGGGACTAGCGCGCATGAGCAGTTCTTC.

The sample holds many counts of this clonotype. This chain uses TRBV20-1 with TRBJ2-3; 7 bases agree with TRBD2. Germline V gene lookup returns CDR1 DFQATT and CDR2 SNEGSKA (reference sequence). V shed 0 bases and J 3 bases; nucleotides not matched to a gene: 12. The CDR3 sequence is 17 residues long. The CDR3 protein is CSARDLGGGLGTDTQYF. CDR3 nucleotide sequence: TGCAGTGCTAGAGATCTTGGGGGAGGGTTAGGGACAGATACGCAGTATTTT.